This is a list of T cell receptor beta chains from one sample in a study of TIL therapy for anti-PD-1-resistant metastatic lung cancer. The table came from immunoSEQ multiplex PCR; TCRdb's copy has only in-frame clones and leaves some out. The table includes 50,000 or so clones, roughly 70% detected once. Sample: tumor tissue, taken at baseline. These receptors were obtained from a person aged 25 to 80 with non-small cell lung cancer. Both conserved end residues are part of each CDR3. Each record gives: CDR3 length, clone size, J gene, D gene, V gene, CDR3 protein. D genes are given only for firm matches. The size of a clone is reported for some rows only, either as once, few or many, or as a class for expanded clones.

length: 17; size: NA; J: TRBJ2-2; D: NA; V: TRBV19; CDR3: CASSIDLSLMNTGELFF
length: 13; size: NA; J: TRBJ2-5; D: NA; V: TRBV7-2; CDR3: CASSLGGRGTQYF
length: 13; size: NA; J: TRBJ1-1; D: NA; V: TRBV7-2; CDR3: CASSTDLGGEAFF
length: 13; size: NA; J: TRBJ2-3; D: NA; V: TRBV19; CDR3: CASRGLSTDTQYF
length: 14; size: NA; J: TRBJ2-2; D: NA; V: TRBV5-1; CDR3: CASSLESNTGELFF
length: 15; size: NA; J: TRBJ1-1; D: TRBD1; V: TRBV6-5; CDR3: CASSYWGQSNTEAFF
length: 15; size: NA; J: TRBJ1-1; D: NA; V: TRBV7-9; CDR3: CASSLAGGINTEAFF
length: 13; size: NA; J: TRBJ2-3; D: NA; V: TRBV7-2; CDR3: CASSLGSSDTQYF
length: 15; size: few; J: TRBJ1-5; D: NA; V: TRBV4-1; CDR3: CASSLVQGGNQPQHF
length: 12; size: NA; J: TRBJ2-7; D: NA; V: TRBV7-8; CDR3: CASSPHGYEQYF
length: 15; size: NA; J: TRBJ2-6; D: NA; V: TRBV6-6; CDR3: CASSRVGAGANVLTF
length: 15; size: NA; J: TRBJ2-2; D: TRBD1; V: TRBV10-1; CDR3: CASRVVGDSGGELFF
length: 11; size: NA; J: TRBJ2-1; D: NA; V: TRBV5-6; CDR3: CASSFEGRQFF
length: 13; size: NA; J: TRBJ1-2; D: NA; V: TRBV11-2; CDR3: CASSLGSGLGYTF
length: 16; size: NA; J: TRBJ2-5; D: TRBD2; V: TRBV5-1; CDR3: CASSDHSGGPPETQYF
length: 12; size: NA; J: TRBJ1-1; D: NA; V: TRBV2; CDR3: CASEPGSTEAFF
length: 15; size: few; J: TRBJ1-6; D: NA; V: TRBV6-1; CDR3: CASRYADSYNSPLHF
length: 14; size: once; J: TRBJ1-5; D: TRBD1; V: TRBV6-4; CDR3: CASRETGLNQPQHF
length: 15; size: NA; J: TRBJ2-7; D: TRBD2; V: TRBV2; CDR3: CASSESGRAAYEQYF
length: 12; size: NA; J: TRBJ1-2; D: NA; V: TRBV7-6; CDR3: CASSLMKYGYTF
length: 11; size: NA; J: TRBJ1-5; D: NA; V: TRBV28; CDR3: CASSLGRPQHF
length: 16; size: NA; J: TRBJ2-1; D: TRBD2; V: TRBV4-1; CDR3: CASSHVRTSGYNEQFF
length: 12; size: NA; J: TRBJ1-1; D: NA; V: TRBV18; CDR3: CASSPPTLDAFF
length: 18; size: once; J: TRBJ1-2; D: NA; V: TRBV28; CDR3: CASSLMGGRGSGSYGYTF
length: 14; size: few; J: TRBJ1-2; D: TRBD1; V: TRBV5-1; CDR3: CASSPPTGPYGYTF
length: 18; size: NA; J: TRBJ2-3; D: TRBD2; V: TRBV5-4; CDR3: CASSPGTSGRPSTDTQYF
length: 15; size: NA; J: TRBJ1-1; D: TRBD1; V: TRBV28; CDR3: CASSLTRQGSTEAFF
length: 15; size: NA; J: TRBJ2-3; D: TRBD2; V: TRBV14; CDR3: CASSPDGGGIDTQYF
length: 14; size: NA; J: TRBJ1-2; D: NA; V: TRBV10-3; CDR3: CAISGMTGNYGYTF
length: 14; size: NA; J: TRBJ1-4; D: NA; V: TRBV28; CDR3: CASSSQGMREKLFF
length: 12; size: once; J: TRBJ1-3; D: NA; V: TRBV6-5; CDR3: CASTRRGNTIYF
length: 15; size: NA; J: TRBJ2-7; D: TRBD2; V: TRBV7-8; CDR3: CASSGGGGASYEQYF
length: 15; size: NA; J: TRBJ2-2; D: NA; V: TRBV5-1; CDR3: CASSRDNPNTGELFF
length: 15; size: NA; J: TRBJ2-7; D: TRBD1; V: TRBV5-1; CDR3: CASSLEGTGSYEQYF
length: 15; size: NA; J: TRBJ2-3; D: NA; V: TRBV11-1; CDR3: CASSLRRGPRGTQYF